A selection of T cell receptor beta chains follows, all from one sample in a study of T cell repertoires in cytomegalovirus infection. TCRdb itself ran the reads through MiXCR, one entry per CDR3 protein. The sample includes about 310,000 distinct CDR3 sequences, about 9.2% of them seen just once. The specimen was PBMCs. Source of these receptors: a human donor in good health (CMV status not recorded). Some clones in this sample may be carry-over from other donors' samples. Each CDR3 is given without its conserved first and last residue.

V	J	CDR3
TRBV29-1	TRBJ1-1	SVGGTEAF
TRBV7-2	TRBJ2-1	ASSSTWSSYNEQF
TRBV7-9	TRBJ2-2	ASSTPTSGVNTGELF
TRBV10-3	TRBJ2-3	AISGPGQEDTQY
TRBV7-9	TRBJ2-4	ASSLASGEGIQY
TRBV19	TRBJ1-5	ASSIEGRFSNQPQH
TRBV24-1	TRBJ2-1	ATSDPSGGEL
TRBV28	TRBJ2-6	ASSLLAPSGANVLT
TRBV29-1	TRBJ1-1	SVLRGARTEAF
TRBV28	TRBJ2-5	ASTFGPGLEAKTQY
TRBV6-5	TRBJ2-7	ASSPGTGAGEQY
TRBV6-2/TRBV6-3	TRBJ2-1	ASRRTVYNEQF
TRBV20-1	TRBJ2-2	SVRLAGTGELF
TRBV6-2/TRBV6-3	TRBJ2-1	ASSQRLSPMGNEQF
TRBV7-8	TRBJ1-1	ASNELSAEAF
TRBV7-2	TRBJ1-2	ASSPSGSDTYGYT